These 13 T cell receptor beta chains were sequenced from one sample in a study of beta chain features in type 1 diabetes. The study's findings and limits: TCRB CDR3 length was moderately but significantly reduced in all four CD4+ subsets of Type 1 diabetes patients.

Antigens for these TCRs are unknown. Expressed TCRB transcripts were sequenced, since all the RNA that had been isolated was reverse transcribed. Assay: immunoSEQ multiplex PCR; the TCRdb copy retains only in-frame clones and omits some. The sample records hundreds of thousands of clones, approximately 16% being singletons. Material: naive CD4+ T cells from blood. All receptors come from a man aged 18 to 30 with type 1 diabetes.

This clone was counted a few times. The chain joins TRBV30 to TRBJ2-7, with D perhaps matching TRBD1 (5 bases). From germline, CDR1 is GTSNPN and CDR2 SVGIG (reference sequence). The ends were cut back, 4 bases at V and 0 bases at J, with 13 bases in the middle. This CDR3 has 14 amino acids. The CDR3 DNA reads as TGTGCCTGGACACAGGTTTCGAGCTCCTACGAGCAGTACTTC. Amino acids: CAWTQVSSSYEQYF.

The V call is TRBV28, the J call TRBJ2-5, with 9 positions matching TRBD1. Trimming removed 7 bases from V and 5 bases from J; junction bases left unmatched: 11. CDR3 length: 15 residues. Germline V lookup: CDR1 MDHEN, CDR2 SYDVKM. The CDR3 DNA is TGTGCCAGCAATACTCCGGGACAGGGTATGGAGACCCAGTACTTC. The encoded protein is CASNTPGQGMETQYF.

This clone has a handful of counts. CDR3 sequence: CASRQSGSPYNEQFF. CDR3 nucleotide sequence: TGTGCCAGCAGGCAAAGCGGGAGCCCCTACAATGAGCAGTTCTTC. The chain carries TRBV14 and TRBJ2-1, with 8 bases lining up with TRBD2. Germline values: CDR1 SGHDN, CDR2 FVKESK. V was pared by 6 bases and J by 2 bases, with 6 bases of the junction left unmatched. This CDR3 contains 15 residues. The full variable domain, completed using reference TRBV14 and TRBJ2-1, is EAGVTQFPSHSVIEKGQTVTLRCDPISGHDNLYWYRRVMGKEIKFLLHFVKESKQDESGMPNNRFLAERTGGTYSTLKVQPAELEDSGVYFCASRQSGSPYNEQFFGPGTRLTVL.

The chain has TRBV6-1 and TRBJ1-2, with TRBD1 identical over 9 bases. The junction had 13 bases not matched to a gene; V was cut back by 4 bases and J by 4 bases. CDR3 length: 17 residues. The germline CDR1 and CDR2 sequences are MNHNS and SASEGT. Here the CDR3 reads CASSGTQPGTGRYGYTF. CDR3 nucleotides: TGTGCCAGCAGTGGGACTCAGCCCGGGACAGGGCGCTATGGCTACACCTTC.

The CDR3 nucleotides read TGTGCCTGGGACAGGGGGGTCTACGAGCAGTACTTC. This translates into CAWDRGVYEQYF. This chain joins TRBV30 and TRBJ2-7; TRBD1 aligns across 9 bases. Germline V CDR1 and CDR2: GTSNPN, SVGIG (reference sequence). The CDR3 contains 12 residues. The junction had 2 bases not matched to a gene; V was cut back by 5 bases and J by 3 bases.

The V call is TRBV11-3, the J call TRBJ2-3; a possible D gene is TRBD2 (6 bases). V lost 6 bases and J lost 2, with 12 bases in between. There are 14 residues in the CDR3. From germline, CDR1 is SGHNT and CDR2 YENEEA. The CDR3 is CASSRRDLTDTQYF. The CDR3 bases are TGTGCCAGCAGTCGGCGGGATCTCACAGATACGCAGTATTTT. The whole variable domain, remainder taken from reference TRBV11-3 and TRBJ2-3, is EAGVVQSPRYKIIEKKQPVAFWCNPISGHNTLYWYLQNLGQGPELLIRYENEEAVDDSQLPKDRFSAERLKGVDSTLKIQPAELGDSAVYLCASSRRDLTDTQYFGPGTRLTVL.

This clone was observed a handful of times. V and J are TRBV29-1 and TRBJ2-7; maybe TRBD1 (5 bases). CDR3 length equals 12 residues. V shed 7 bases and J shed 3 bases, with 13 bases lying between them. CDR1 SQVTM and CDR2 ANQGSEA come from the germline V gene. CDR3 residues: CSASAGFYEQYF. The CDR3 nucleotides are TGCAGCGCCTCTGCAGGGTTCTACGAGCAGTACTTC.

The V and J genes are TRBV29-1 and TRBJ2-7; perhaps TRBD2 as D (5 bases). The CDR3 is made up of 12 amino acids. Trimming removed 7 bases at V and 6 bases at J, with 16 bases between. Germline-derived CDR1 and CDR2 are SQVTM and ANQGSEA. CDR3 in amino acids: CSGSSGPSEQYF. CDR3 nucleotides: TGCAGCGGCTCAAGCGGCCCGAGCGAGCAGTACTTC.

J is TRBJ1-2 and V is TRBV29-1; D remains unclear. V shed 5 bases and J shed 1 base, with 8 bases lying between them. Per the germline V gene, CDR1 is SQVTM and CDR2 is ANQGSEA. This CDR3 contains 12 residues. The CDR3 coding sequence is TGCAGCGTTCGAACATATAACTATGGCTACACCTTC. As protein: CSVRTYNYGYTF.

This clone was observed a handful of times. The chain uses TRBV5-1 and TRBJ2-5; 10 positions agree with TRBD1. Trimming at V came to 5 bases and at J to 5 bases, leaving 6 bases not matched to a gene. This CDR3 contains 14 residues. Looked up from germline, CDR1 is SGHRS and CDR2 is YFSETQ. In DNA, the CDR3 is TGCGCCAGCAGTTGGGACAGGGGAGGGGAGACCCAGTACTTC. It specifies CASSWDRGGETQYF.

The chain employs TRBV28 and TRBJ1-5, with TRBD1 identical over 9 bases. The CDR3 extends over 15 amino acids. Per the germline V gene, CDR1 is MDHEN and CDR2 is SYDVKM. Unmatched junction bases numbered 6, after V lost 5 bases and J lost 4 bases. The CDR3 loop is CASSVGTGFNQPQHF. The CDR3 coding sequence is TGTGCCAGCAGTGTCGGGACAGGGTTTAATCAGCCCCAGCATTTT.

The J gene is TRBJ2-3, the V gene TRBV20-1; D not certain. Germline loops: CDR1 DFQATT, CDR2 SNEGSKA (reference sequence). CDR3 length equals 11 residues. The V and J ends lost 7 bases and 1 base respectively, with 6 bases between them. The CDR3 spells CSGPRTDTQYF. In nucleotides, the CDR3 is TGCAGTGGGCCCCGCACAGATACGCAGTATTTT.

This clone was counted between two and nine times. The CDR3 DNA reads TGTGCCAGCAGCCCACGACAGTCTTCTAACTATGGCTACACCTTC. Translated, it gives CASSPRQSSNYGYTF. The chain carries TRBV5-4 and TRBJ1-2; the D gene is possibly TRBD1 (5 bases). There are 15 residues in the CDR3. Per the germline V gene, CDR1 is SGHNT and CDR2 is YYREEE (reference sequence). Trimming pared 4 bases from V and 0 bases from J, leaving 13 bases between.